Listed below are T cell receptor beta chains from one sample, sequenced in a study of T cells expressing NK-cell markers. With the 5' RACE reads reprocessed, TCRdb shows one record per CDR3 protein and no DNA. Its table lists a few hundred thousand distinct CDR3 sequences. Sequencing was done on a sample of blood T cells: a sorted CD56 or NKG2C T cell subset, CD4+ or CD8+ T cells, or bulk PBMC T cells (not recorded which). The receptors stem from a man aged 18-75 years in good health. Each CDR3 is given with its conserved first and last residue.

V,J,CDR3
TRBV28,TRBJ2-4,CASSLRGLGQGTIAKNIQYF
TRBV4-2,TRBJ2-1,CASSQPSITRGDEQFF
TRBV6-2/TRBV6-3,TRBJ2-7,CASSGQQGIGEQYF
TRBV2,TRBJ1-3,CASRDPGQGSGNTIYF
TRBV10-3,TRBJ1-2,CAIGRGNYGYTF
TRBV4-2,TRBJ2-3,CASSQRLAGGLSTDTQYF
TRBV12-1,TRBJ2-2,CASSFARGAVFF
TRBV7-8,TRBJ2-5,CASSAAWSGETQYF
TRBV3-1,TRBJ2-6,CASSQDRRRDNSGANVLTF
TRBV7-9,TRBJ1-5,CASSLDSNQPQHF
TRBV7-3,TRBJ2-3,CASSPSSGGGDTQYF
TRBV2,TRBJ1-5,CASSAEGQHNQPQHF
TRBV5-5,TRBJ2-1,CASSLASGGSNEQFF
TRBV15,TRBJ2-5,CATSPSRQGISQETQYF
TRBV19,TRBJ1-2,CASSIGRPYGYTF
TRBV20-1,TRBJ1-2,CSAKGGSYGYTF
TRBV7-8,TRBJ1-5,CASSHTTGASVPQHF
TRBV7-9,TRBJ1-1,CASSFHLQGNTEAFF
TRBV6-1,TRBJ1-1,CASREGYSNTEAFF
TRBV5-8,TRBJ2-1,CASSRGGGVYNEQFF
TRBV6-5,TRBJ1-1,CASSDSTTGGSYAFF
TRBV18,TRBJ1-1,CASSPARDAQSEAFF
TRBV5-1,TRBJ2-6,CASSLETGGVLTF
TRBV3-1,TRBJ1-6,CASSPRKGHNSPLHF